This T cell receptor (beta chain) stems from a study of blood T cell repertoires in COVID-19. Background on the study: In each case, the material was cDNA or gDNA derived from T cells, B-cell-depleted T cells, or PBMCs.

Germline V gene lookup returns CDR1 LNHDA and CDR2 SQIVND (reference sequence). The CDR3 runs 16 residues. The ends were cut back, 4 bases at V and 7 bases at J, with 19 bases in the middle. Sequenced by immunoSEQ multiplex PCR; TCRdb stores in-frame clones only, minus some. The table records about 280,000 clones, just over 85% of them present only once. The chain joins TRBV19 to TRBJ1-4; possible D gene TRBD1, 5 bases. Sequencing was done on a sample of peripheral blood. This receptor was identified in a woman aged 25 to 45 with active or convalescent COVID-19. This CDR3 reads CASSTITGHTGEKLFF. The CDR3 DNA sequence: TGTGCCAGTAGTACTATAACAGGACACACCGGTGAAAAACTGTTTTTT.